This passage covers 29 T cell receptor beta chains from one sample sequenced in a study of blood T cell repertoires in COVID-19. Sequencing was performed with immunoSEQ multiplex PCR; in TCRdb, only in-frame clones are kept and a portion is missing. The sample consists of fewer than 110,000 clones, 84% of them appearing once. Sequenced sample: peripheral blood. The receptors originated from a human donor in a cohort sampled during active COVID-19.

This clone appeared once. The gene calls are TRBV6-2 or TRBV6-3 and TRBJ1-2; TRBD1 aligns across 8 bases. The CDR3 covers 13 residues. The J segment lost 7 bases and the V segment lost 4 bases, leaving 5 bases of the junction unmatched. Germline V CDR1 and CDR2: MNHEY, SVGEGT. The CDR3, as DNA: TGTGCCAGCAGTTCCACAGGGGGTGGTGGCTACACCTTC. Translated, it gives CASSSTGGGGYTF.

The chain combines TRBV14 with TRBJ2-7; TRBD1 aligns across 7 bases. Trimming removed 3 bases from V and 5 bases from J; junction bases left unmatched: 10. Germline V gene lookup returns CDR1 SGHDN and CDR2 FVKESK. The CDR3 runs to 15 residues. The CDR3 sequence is CASSQVIGGLNEQYF. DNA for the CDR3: TGTGCCAGCAGCCAGGTTATAGGGGGCTTAAACGAGCAGTACTTC.

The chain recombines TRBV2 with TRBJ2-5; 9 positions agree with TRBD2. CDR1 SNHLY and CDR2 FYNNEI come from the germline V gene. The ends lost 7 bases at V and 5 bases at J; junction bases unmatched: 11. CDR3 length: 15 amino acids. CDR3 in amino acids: CASILAGGPWETQYF. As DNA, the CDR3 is TGTGCCAGCATTCTGGCGGGGGGGCCTTGGGAGACCCAGTACTTC. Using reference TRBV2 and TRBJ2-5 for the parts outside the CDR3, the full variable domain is EPEVTQTPSHQVTQMGQEVILRCVPISNHLYFYWYRQILGQKVEFLVSFYNNEISEKSEIFDDQFSVERPDGSNFTLKIRSTKLEDSAMYFCASILAGGPWETQYFGPGTRLLVL.

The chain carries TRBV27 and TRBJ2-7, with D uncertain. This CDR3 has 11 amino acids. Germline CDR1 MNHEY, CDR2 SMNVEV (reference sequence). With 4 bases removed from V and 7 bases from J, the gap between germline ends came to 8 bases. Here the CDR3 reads CASSSGVEQYF. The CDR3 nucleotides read TGTGCCAGCAGTTCTGGAGTTGAGCAGTACTTC.

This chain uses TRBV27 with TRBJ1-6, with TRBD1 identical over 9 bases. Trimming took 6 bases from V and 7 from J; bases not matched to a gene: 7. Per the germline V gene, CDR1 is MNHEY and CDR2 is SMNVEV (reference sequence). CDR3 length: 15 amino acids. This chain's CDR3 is CASRGTGIGNSPLHF. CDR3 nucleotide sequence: TGTGCCAGCAGGGGGACAGGGATAGGAAATTCACCCCTCCACTTT.

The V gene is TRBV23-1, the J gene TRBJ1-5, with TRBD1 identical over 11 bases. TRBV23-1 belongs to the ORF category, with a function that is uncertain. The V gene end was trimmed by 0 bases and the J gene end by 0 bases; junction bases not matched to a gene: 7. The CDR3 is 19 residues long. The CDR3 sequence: CASSQSKDRGQYSNQPQHF. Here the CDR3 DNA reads TGCGCCAGCAGTCAATCTAAGGACAGGGGGCAATATAGCAATCAGCCCCAGCATTTT.

The CDR3 sequence: CASTTTREQPQHF. CDR3 bases: TGTGCCAGTACCACGACCCGGGAGCAGCCCCAGCATTTT. The gene calls are TRBV19 and TRBJ1-5, with D hard to call. Germline values: CDR1 LNHDA, CDR2 SQIVND (reference sequence). There are 13 residues in the CDR3. V was cut by 7 bases and J by 7 bases, with 14 bases left in between.

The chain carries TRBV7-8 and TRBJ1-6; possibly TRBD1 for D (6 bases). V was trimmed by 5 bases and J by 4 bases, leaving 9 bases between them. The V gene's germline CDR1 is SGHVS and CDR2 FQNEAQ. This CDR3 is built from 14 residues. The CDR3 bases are TGTGCCAGCAGCGCAGGACAGTATAATTCACCCCTCCACTTT. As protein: CASSAGQYNSPLHF. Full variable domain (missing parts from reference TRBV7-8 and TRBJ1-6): GAGVSQSPRYKVAKRGQDVALRCDPISGHVSLFWYQQALGQGPEFLTYFQNEAQLDKSGLPSDRFFAERPEGSVSTLKIQRTQQEDSAVYLCASSAGQYNSPLHFGNGTRLTVT.

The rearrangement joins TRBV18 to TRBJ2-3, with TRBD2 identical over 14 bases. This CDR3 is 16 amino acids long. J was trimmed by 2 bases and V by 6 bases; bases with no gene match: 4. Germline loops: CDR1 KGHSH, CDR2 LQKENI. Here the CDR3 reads CASSRTSGGSTDTQYF. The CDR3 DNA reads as TGTGCCAGCTCGCGGACTAGCGGGGGGTCCACAGATACGCAGTATTTT. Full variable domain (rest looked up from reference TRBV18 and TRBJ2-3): NAGVMQNPRHLVRRRGQEARLRCSPMKGHSHVYWYRQLPEEGLKFMVYLQKENIIDESGMPKERFSAEFPKEGPSILRIQQVVRGDSAAYFCASSRTSGGSTDTQYFGPGTRLTVL.

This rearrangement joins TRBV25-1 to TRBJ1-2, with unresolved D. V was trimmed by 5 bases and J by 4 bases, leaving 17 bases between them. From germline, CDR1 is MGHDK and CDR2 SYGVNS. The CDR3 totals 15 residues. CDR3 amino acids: CASSPKRPGGYGYTF. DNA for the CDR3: TGTGCCAGCAGTCCCAAGCGGCCCGGAGGCTATGGCTACACCTTC.

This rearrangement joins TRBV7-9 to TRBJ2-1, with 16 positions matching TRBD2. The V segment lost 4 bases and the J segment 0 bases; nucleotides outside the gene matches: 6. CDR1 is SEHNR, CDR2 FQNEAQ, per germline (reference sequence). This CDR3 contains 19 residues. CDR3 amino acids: CASSSPGLAGGSSYNEQFF. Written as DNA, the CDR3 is TGTGCCAGCAGCTCTCCGGGACTAGCGGGGGGGAGCTCCTACAATGAGCAGTTCTTC.

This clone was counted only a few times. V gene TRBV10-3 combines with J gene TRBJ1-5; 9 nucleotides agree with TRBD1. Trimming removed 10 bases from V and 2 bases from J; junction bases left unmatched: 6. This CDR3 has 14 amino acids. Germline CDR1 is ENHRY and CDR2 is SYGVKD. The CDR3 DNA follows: TGTGCCACCGAACAGGGGGCGGGCAATCAGCCCCAGCATTTT. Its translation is CATEQGAGNQPQHF.

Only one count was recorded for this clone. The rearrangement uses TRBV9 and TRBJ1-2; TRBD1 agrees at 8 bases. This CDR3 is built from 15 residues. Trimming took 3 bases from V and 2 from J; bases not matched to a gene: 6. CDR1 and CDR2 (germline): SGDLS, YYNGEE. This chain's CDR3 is CASSDAGTGNYGYTF. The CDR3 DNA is TGTGCCAGCAGCGATGCCGGGACAGGCAACTATGGCTACACCTTC.

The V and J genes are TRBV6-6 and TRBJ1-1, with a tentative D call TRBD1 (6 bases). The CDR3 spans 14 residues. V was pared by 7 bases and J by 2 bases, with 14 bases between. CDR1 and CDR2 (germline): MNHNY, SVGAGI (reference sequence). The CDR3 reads CASNQGIDNTEAFF. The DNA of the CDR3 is TGTGCCAGCAACCAGGGGATTGATAACACTGAAGCTTTCTTT.

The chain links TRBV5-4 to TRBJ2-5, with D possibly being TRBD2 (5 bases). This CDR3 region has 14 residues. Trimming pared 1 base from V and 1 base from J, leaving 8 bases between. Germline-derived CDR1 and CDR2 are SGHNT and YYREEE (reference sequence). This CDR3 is CASSLWTRQETQYF. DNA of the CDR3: TGTGCCAGCAGCTTGTGGACTCGCCAAGAGACCCAGTACTTC.

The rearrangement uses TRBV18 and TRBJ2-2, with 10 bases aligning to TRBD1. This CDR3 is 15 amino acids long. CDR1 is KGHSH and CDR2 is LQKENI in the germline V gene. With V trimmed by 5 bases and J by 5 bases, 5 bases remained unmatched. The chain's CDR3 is CASSSGQGKTGELFF. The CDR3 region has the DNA TGTGCCAGCTCATCGGGACAGGGGAAAACCGGGGAGCTGTTTTTT. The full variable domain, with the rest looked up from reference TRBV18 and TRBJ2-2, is NAGVMQNPRHLVRRRGQEARLRCSPMKGHSHVYWYRQLPEEGLKFMVYLQKENIIDESGMPKERFSAEFPKEGPSILRIQQVVRGDSAAYFCASSSGQGKTGELFFGEGSRLTVL.

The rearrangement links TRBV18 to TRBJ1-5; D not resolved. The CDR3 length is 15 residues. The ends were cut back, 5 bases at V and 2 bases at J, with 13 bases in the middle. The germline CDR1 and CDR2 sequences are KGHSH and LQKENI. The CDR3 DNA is TGTGCCAGCTCAAAGGACGGTAGCGGCAATCAGCCCCAGCATTTT. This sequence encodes CASSKDGSGNQPQHF.

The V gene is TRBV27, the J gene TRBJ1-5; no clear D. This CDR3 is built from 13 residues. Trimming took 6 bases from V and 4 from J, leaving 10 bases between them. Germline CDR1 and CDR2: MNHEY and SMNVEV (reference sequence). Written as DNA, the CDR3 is TGTGCCAGCAGGGGGAGAGGGAATCAGCCCCAGCATTTT. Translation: CASRGRGNQPQHF.

CDR3 in DNA: TGTGCCAGCAGTTACAGGAGGCGGGGGATTACCTACGAGCAGTACTTC. Its protein is CASSYRRRGITYEQYF. V and J are TRBV6-2 or TRBV6-3 and TRBJ2-7, with TRBD2 matching 7 bases. The CDR3 consists of 16 residues. Germline CDR1 is MNHEY and CDR2 is SVGEGT. With 2 bases clipped from V and 2 bases from J, the junction kept 9 bases outside the gene matches.

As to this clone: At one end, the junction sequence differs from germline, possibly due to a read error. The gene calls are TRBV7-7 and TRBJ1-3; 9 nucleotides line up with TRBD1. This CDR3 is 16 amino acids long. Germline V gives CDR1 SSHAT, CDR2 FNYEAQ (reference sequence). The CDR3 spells CASSPHDRGRGNTIYF. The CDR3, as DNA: TGTGCTAGCAGCCCACACGACAGGGGGAGAGGAAACACCATATATTTT.

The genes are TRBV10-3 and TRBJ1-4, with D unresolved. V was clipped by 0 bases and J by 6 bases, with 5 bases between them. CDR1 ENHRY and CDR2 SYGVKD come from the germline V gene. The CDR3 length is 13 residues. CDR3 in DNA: TGTGCCATCAGTGAGTCGACTTATGAAAAACTGTTTTTT. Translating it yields CAISESTYEKLFF.

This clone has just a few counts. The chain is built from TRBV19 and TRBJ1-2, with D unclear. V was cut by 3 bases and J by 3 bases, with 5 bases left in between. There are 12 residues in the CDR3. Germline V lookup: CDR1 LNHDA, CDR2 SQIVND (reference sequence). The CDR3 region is CASSMDYYGYTF. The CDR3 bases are TGTGCCAGTAGTATGGACTACTATGGCTACACCTTC.

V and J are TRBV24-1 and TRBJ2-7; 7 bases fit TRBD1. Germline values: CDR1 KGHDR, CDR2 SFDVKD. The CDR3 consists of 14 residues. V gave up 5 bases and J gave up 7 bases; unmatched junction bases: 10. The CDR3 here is CATSAWGTAGEQYF. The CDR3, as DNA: TGTGCCACCAGTGCCTGGGGGACAGCAGGTGAGCAGTACTTC.

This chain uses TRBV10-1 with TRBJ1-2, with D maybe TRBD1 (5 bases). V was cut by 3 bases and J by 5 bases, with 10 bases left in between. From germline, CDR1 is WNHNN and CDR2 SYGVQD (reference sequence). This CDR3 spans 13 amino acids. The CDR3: CASSERQGYGYTF. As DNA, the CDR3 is TGCGCCAGCAGTGAAAGGCAGGGATATGGCTACACCTTC.

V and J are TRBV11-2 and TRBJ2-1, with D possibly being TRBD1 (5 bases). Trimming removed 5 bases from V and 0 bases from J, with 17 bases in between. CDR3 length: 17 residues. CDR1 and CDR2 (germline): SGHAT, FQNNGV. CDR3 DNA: TGTGCCAGCAGCCCTCACTTGGGGCAGTTCTCCTACAATGAGCAGTTCTTC. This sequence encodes CASSPHLGQFSYNEQFF.

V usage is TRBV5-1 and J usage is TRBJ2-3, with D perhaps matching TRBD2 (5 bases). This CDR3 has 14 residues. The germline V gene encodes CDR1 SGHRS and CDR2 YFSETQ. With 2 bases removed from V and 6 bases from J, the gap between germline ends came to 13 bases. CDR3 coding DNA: TGCGCCAGCAGCTTTGGGCGGCGGGCGGATACGCAGTATTTT. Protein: CASSFGRRADTQYF. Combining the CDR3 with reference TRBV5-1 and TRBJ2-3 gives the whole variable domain KAGVTQTPRYLIKTRGQQVTLSCSPISGHRSVSWYQQTPGQGLQFLFEYFSETQRNKGNFPGRFSGRQFSNSRSEMNVSTLELGDSALYLCASSFGRRADTQYFGPGTRLTVL.

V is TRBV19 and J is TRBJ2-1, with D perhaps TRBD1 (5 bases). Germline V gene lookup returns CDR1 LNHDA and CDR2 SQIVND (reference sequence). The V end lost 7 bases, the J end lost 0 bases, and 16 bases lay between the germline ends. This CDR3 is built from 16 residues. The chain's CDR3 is CASTLRPGASYNEQFF. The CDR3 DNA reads TGTGCCAGTACCCTAAGACCTGGGGCCTCCTACAATGAGCAGTTCTTC.

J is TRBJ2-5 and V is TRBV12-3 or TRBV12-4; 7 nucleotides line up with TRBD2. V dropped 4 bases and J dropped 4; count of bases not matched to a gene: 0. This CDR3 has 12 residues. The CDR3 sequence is CASSSGGETQYF. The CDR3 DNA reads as TGTGCCAGCAGTTCGGGGGGAGAGACCCAGTACTTC.

CDR3 region: CASTNAVGLVGEQFF. CDR3 DNA: TGTGCCAGCACCAACGCTGTGGGACTAGTGGGTGAGCAGTTCTTC. V and J are TRBV11-2 and TRBJ2-1, with 8 bases that match TRBD2. V shed 7 bases, J shed 9 bases, and the junction held 14 bases outside the gene matches. CDR1 and CDR2 (germline): SGHAT, FQNNGV. This CDR3 has 15 residues.